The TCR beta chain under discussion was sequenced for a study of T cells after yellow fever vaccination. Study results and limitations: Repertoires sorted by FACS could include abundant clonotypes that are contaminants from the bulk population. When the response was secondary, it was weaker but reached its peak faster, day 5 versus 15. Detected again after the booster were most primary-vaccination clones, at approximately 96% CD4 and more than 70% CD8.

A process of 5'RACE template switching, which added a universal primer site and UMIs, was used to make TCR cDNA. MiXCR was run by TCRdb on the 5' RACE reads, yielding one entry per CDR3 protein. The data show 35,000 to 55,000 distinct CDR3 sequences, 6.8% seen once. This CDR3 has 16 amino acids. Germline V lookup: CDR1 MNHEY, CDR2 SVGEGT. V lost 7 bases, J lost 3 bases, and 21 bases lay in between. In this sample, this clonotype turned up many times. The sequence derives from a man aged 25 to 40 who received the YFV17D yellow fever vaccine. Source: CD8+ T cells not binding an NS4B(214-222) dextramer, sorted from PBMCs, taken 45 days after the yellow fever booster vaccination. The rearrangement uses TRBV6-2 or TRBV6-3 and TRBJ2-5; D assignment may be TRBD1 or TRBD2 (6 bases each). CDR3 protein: CASTLSWGAGKETQYF. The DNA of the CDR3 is TGTGCCAGCACCCTCTCTTGGGGGGCAGGGAAAGAGACCCAGTACTTC.